Below, 4 T cell receptor beta chains from the same sample are listed, as sequenced in a study of shared clonotypes between healthy human individuals. Naive CD8 cells lacked CD45RO and underwent positive selection for CCR7, leaving out terminally differentiated effector memory CD45RA+ cells. The repertoire was sequenced with immunoSEQ multiplex PCR; TCRdb's copy has only in-frame clones and lacks some. The sample contains some 2.1 million clones, approximately 95% of which appear only once. The specimen was naive CD8+ T cells sorted from blood. The receptor set was obtained from a man aged 18 to 29 in good health.

The chain is built from TRBV6-5 and TRBJ2-3, with 10 bases matching TRBD1. The CDR3 extends over 15 amino acids. The junction had 6 bases not matched to a gene; V was cut back by 5 bases and J by 4 bases. Germline assignment: CDR1 MNHEY and CDR2 SVGAGI. The CDR3 loop is CASSVTGGWADTQYF. The CDR3 DNA sequence: TGTGCCAGCAGTGTGACAGGGGGCTGGGCAGATACGCAGTATTTT.

This clone has only one observation. The chain recombines TRBV29-1 with TRBJ1-2, with 8 bases lining up with TRBD1. V lost 4 bases and J lost 8; bases outside the gene matches: 9. Germline V gives CDR1 SQVTM, CDR2 ANQGSEA. CDR3 length equals 13 residues. The chain's CDR3 is CSVAPTGGGGYTF. The CDR3 DNA follows: TGCAGCGTTGCTCCCACAGGGGGAGGGGGCTACACCTTC.

The genes are TRBV18 and TRBJ1-4; D is undetermined. The CDR3 consists of 15 residues. With 0 bases removed from V and 1 base from J, the gap between germline ends came to 6 bases. Germline assignment: CDR1 KGHSH and CDR2 LQKENI. For the CDR3, the DNA is TGTGCCAGCTCACCACCGGAGGGAACTAATGAAAAACTGTTTTTT. It translates to CASSPPEGTNEKLFF.

This chain connects TRBV27 to TRBJ2-1; 8 bases agree with TRBD2. V was clipped by 3 bases and J by 4 bases; unmatched bases: 5. The CDR3 consists of 15 residues. Germline CDR1 and CDR2: MNHEY and SMNVEV (reference sequence). Written as DNA, the CDR3 is TGTGCCAGCAGTTTTGTACCGGGAGGGTACAATGAGCAGTTCTTC. Amino acids: CASSFVPGGYNEQFF.